Following are 24 T cell receptor beta chains from one sample sequenced in a study of cytomegalovirus exposure and HLA in healthy donors. Use of 60 Vbeta and 13 Jbeta primers characterized the PCR. This table comes from immunoSEQ multiplex PCR, and its TCRdb copy is limited to in-frame clones, with some not included. The data contain 150,000 to 200,000 clones, about three quarters of them seen just once; the ten biggest clones take up approximately 3.4%. Sequenced input: PBMCs. Every receptor here comes from a woman between 50 and 59 years old in good health and CMV-seropositive.

This clone was observed a few times. J is TRBJ1-2 and V is TRBV6-6; 10 nucleotides match TRBD1. V trimming: 10 bases; J trimming: 7 bases; junction bases outside the gene matches: 12. The CDR3 sequence is 14 residues long. Germline V lookup: CDR1 MNHNY, CDR2 SVGAGI (reference sequence). The CDR3 DNA reads as TGTGCCACCCGGACAGGGGGAAGGTCGAGTGGCTACACCTTC. This gives the protein CATRTGGRSSGYTF.

The chain carries TRBV7-2 and TRBJ2-2; D is unclear. The CDR3 is made up of 14 amino acids. Trimming took 6 bases from V and 2 from J, leaving 10 bases between them. The germline gives CDR1 SGHTA, CDR2 FQGNSA. In DNA form, the CDR3 reads TGTGCCAGCAGACCCTTACTAAACACCGGGGAGCTGTTTTTT. Its translation is CASRPLLNTGELFF.

This clone was detected a few times. The chain recombines TRBV2 with TRBJ1-1, with D tentatively TRBD1 (5 bases). The germline V and J ends were trimmed by 6 bases and 1 base, with 9 bases remaining between them. The CDR3 is made up of 13 amino acids. CDR1 is SNHLY, CDR2 FYNNEI, per germline. The CDR3 nucleotides are TGTGCCAGCAGCCCTACAGGGAACACTGAAGCTTTCTTT. Its translation is CASSPTGNTEAFF.

V gene TRBV13 combines with J gene TRBJ2-3; weak D call: TRBD1 (7 bases). With 3 bases removed from V and 4 bases from J, the gap between germline ends came to 11 bases. Germline lookup yields CDR1 PRHDT and CDR2 FYEKMQ (reference sequence). The CDR3 has 14 residues. The CDR3 coding sequence is TGTGCCAGCAGCTTTCAGGGGGGCCCAGATACGCAGTATTTT. Protein product: CASSFQGGPDTQYF.

This clone has more than one count but fewer than ten. The chain carries TRBV15 and TRBJ1-4; D is unclear. This CDR3 comprises 14 residues. Trimming took 0 bases from V and 5 from J, leaving 7 bases between them. The germline gives CDR1 LNHNV, CDR2 YYDKDF (reference sequence). CDR3 DNA: TGTGCCACCAGCAGAGACCGGGAGAATGAAAAACTGTTTTTT. Translation gives CATSRDRENEKLFF.

This clone was counted between two and nine times. The gene calls are TRBV4-1 and TRBJ1-1, with TRBD1 identical over 9 bases. Germline trimming cut 1 base from V and 5 bases from J; bases unmatched to any gene: 14. This CDR3 contains 18 residues. The germline V gene encodes CDR1 MGHRA and CDR2 YSYEKL. In DNA form, the CDR3 reads TGCGCCAGCAGCCAAGGCCTCCGGTGGGACAGGGTAGGTACTGAAGCTTTCTTT. Protein: CASSQGLRWDRVGTEAFF.

V and J are TRBV27 and TRBJ1-2, with 7 bases aligning to TRBD1. The germline CDR1 and CDR2 sequences are MNHEY and SMNVEV (reference sequence). V lost 6 bases to trimming and J lost 8 bases; unmatched junction nucleotides: 6. CDR3 length: 12 amino acids. CDR3 region: CASSPDRAGYTF. The CDR3, as DNA: TGTGCCAGCAGCCCTGACAGGGCGGGCTACACCTTC.

The chain is built from TRBV6-5 and TRBJ2-3; D not resolved. Germline V lookup: CDR1 MNHEY, CDR2 SVGAGI. The V end was cut by 5 bases, the J end by 2 bases, with 11 bases between. CDR3 length: 14 residues. As DNA, the CDR3 is TGTGCCAGCAGTCGAGGCGGAAACACAGATACGCAGTATTTT. As protein: CASSRGGNTDTQYF.

The gene calls are TRBV10-3 and TRBJ1-1; D possibly corresponds to TRBD1 (5 bases). V was clipped by 6 bases and J by 1 base, with 9 bases between them. CDR1 is ENHRY and CDR2 is SYGVKD in the germline V gene. CDR3 size: 13 residues. Here the CDR3 reads CAISNTGNTEAFF. Written as DNA, the CDR3 is TGTGCCATCAGCAATACAGGGAACACTGAAGCTTTCTTT.

The rearrangement joins TRBV15 to TRBJ2-5; 8 nucleotides agree with TRBD2. The V gene end was trimmed by 5 bases and the J gene end by 2 bases; junction bases not matched to a gene: 4. Germline CDR1 reads LNHNV; CDR2 reads YYDKDF (reference sequence). The CDR3 is made up of 14 amino acids. Here the CDR3 reads CATSLAGKQETQYF. The CDR3 region has the DNA TGTGCCACCAGCTTAGCGGGAAAACAAGAGACCCAGTACTTC.

Comments on this clone: One end of the junction does not line up with germline, which may come from a read error. The chain links TRBV25-1 to TRBJ2-5, with D maybe TRBD1 (5 bases). The CDR3 loop spans 16 amino acids. CDR1 is MGHDK, CDR2 SYGVNS, per germline. CDR3 nucleotide sequence: TGTGCCAGCAGTGAGGCAGGGAACCTTCCCCAAGAGCCCCAGTACTTC. Translated, it gives CASSEAGNLPQEPQYF.

The rearrangement links TRBV7-2 to TRBJ1-2; D might be TRBD1 (6 bases). Germline assignment: CDR1 SGHTA and CDR2 FQGNSA. V was cut by 0 bases and J by 1 base, with 6 bases left in between. This CDR3 is built from 14 residues. The CDR3 bases are TGTGCCAGCAGCTTAGCACAGGGTAACTATGGCTACACCTTC. It specifies CASSLAQGNYGYTF.

The chain couples TRBV5-4 to TRBJ2-1; 9 bases line up with TRBD2. V lost 0 bases to trimming and J lost 8 bases; unmatched junction nucleotides: 15. The CDR3 consists of 18 residues. From germline, CDR1 is SGHNT and CDR2 YYREEE (reference sequence). The CDR3 spells CASSLGPGAGGPLYEQFF. The CDR3 coding sequence is TGTGCCAGCAGCTTGGGCCCCGGCGCGGGGGGGCCTCTCTATGAGCAGTTCTTC.

The chain carries TRBV11-1 and TRBJ2-5; 7 nucleotides line up with TRBD1. The CDR3 covers 14 residues. Unmatched junction bases numbered 7, after V lost 4 bases and J lost 5 bases. The germline V gene encodes CDR1 SGHAT and CDR2 FQDESV (reference sequence). The CDR3 DNA reads as TGTGCCAGCAGCTGGACAGGTCAAAGGGAGACCCAGTACTTC. It translates to CASSWTGQRETQYF.

The chain is built from TRBV9 and TRBJ2-1, with 12 positions matching TRBD1. CDR1 is SGDLS, CDR2 YYNGEE, per germline. The CDR3 is made up of 17 amino acids. The junction had 8 bases not matched to a gene; V was cut back by 0 bases and J by 7 bases. CDR3 sequence (DNA): TGTGCCAGCAGCGTAGCAACCGGGACAGGGGGCGGGAATGAGCAGTTCTTC. The encoded protein is CASSVATGTGGGNEQFF.

This clone was counted only a few times. The gene calls are TRBV18 and TRBJ2-7; 7 positions agree with TRBD1. Trimming cost V 3 bases and J 2 bases; bases outside gene matches: 1. Germline V lookup: CDR1 KGHSH, CDR2 LQKENI. The CDR3 runs to 13 residues. CDR3 bases: TGTGCCAGCTCACCTGGGACAGCCTACGAGCAGTACTTC. This sequence encodes CASSPGTAYEQYF.

V usage is TRBV11-3 and J usage is TRBJ1-1; weak D call: TRBD1 (5 bases). The CDR3 is made up of 14 amino acids. The germline V gene has CDR1 SGHNT and CDR2 YENEEA. V was shortened by 6 bases and J by 5 bases, with 16 bases between the two germline ends. The CDR3 region is CASRDRRGGTEAFF. In DNA, the CDR3 is TGTGCCAGCAGGGACCGGAGGGGAGGGACTGAAGCTTTCTTT. Drawing the rest from reference TRBV11-3 and TRBJ1-1, the complete variable domain is EAGVVQSPRYKIIEKKQPVAFWCNPISGHNTLYWYLQNLGQGPELLIRYENEEAVDDSQLPKDRFSAERLKGVDSTLKIQPAELGDSAVYLCASRDRRGGTEAFFGQGTRLTVV.

This clone has more than one count but fewer than ten. The rearrangement joins TRBV5-4 to TRBJ2-3, with 9 nucleotides matching TRBD2. The germline gives CDR1 SGHNT, CDR2 YYREEE (reference sequence). Trimming at V came to 0 bases and at J to 4 bases, leaving 3 bases not matched to a gene. This CDR3 is 15 amino acids long. CDR3 nucleotides: TGTGCCAGCAGCTTGGAGGGCGGGGGGGCAGATACGCAGTATTTT. The encoded protein is CASSLEGGGADTQYF.

Only a few counts were recorded for this clone. This CDR3 is CASSLEQNTEAFF. For the CDR3, the DNA is TGTGCCAGCAGCTTGGAACAGAACACTGAAGCTTTCTTT. V gene TRBV5-4 combines with J gene TRBJ1-1, with no clear D. This CDR3 contains 13 residues. The germline gives CDR1 SGHNT, CDR2 YYREEE (reference sequence). V was cut by 0 bases and J by 1 base, with 4 bases left in between.

The chain links TRBV11-2 to TRBJ1-1; 8 bases fit TRBD1. The V and J ends lost 3 bases and 5 bases, in that order; junction bases with no gene match: 5. Germline V gene sequence: CDR1 SGHAT, CDR2 FQNNGV. The length of the CDR3 is 14 residues. DNA for the CDR3: TGTGCCAGCAGCTTGACAGGGGCGGGAACTGAAGCTTTCTTT. The encoded protein is CASSLTGAGTEAFF.

This rearrangement joins TRBV19 to TRBJ2-1; 12 nucleotides line up with TRBD2. Germline V CDR1 and CDR2: LNHDA, SQIVND (reference sequence). The CDR3 sequence is 17 residues long. Unmatched junction bases numbered 14, after V lost 8 bases and J lost 6 bases. CDR3: CASVPGRLAGVGNEQFF. As DNA, the CDR3 is TGTGCCAGTGTCCCTGGACGACTAGCGGGAGTGGGCAATGAGCAGTTCTTC.

The V and J genes are TRBV5-6 and TRBJ2-3, with 8 nucleotides matching TRBD1. The germline CDR1 and CDR2 sequences are SGHDT and YYEEEE. This CDR3 spans 17 amino acids. V lost 3 bases, J lost 1 base, and 10 bases stayed unmatched. DNA of the CDR3: TGTGCCAGCAGCTGGACAGGGTTCCCGGCGGGCACAGATACGCAGTATTTT. Translated, it gives CASSWTGFPAGTDTQYF. Full variable domain (rest looked up from reference TRBV5-6 and TRBJ2-3): DAGVTQSPTHLIKTRGQQVTLRCSPKSGHDTVSWYQQALGQGPQFIFQYYEEEERQRGNFPDRFSGHQFPNYSSELNVNALLLGDSALYLCASSWTGFPAGTDTQYFGPGTRLTVL.

This clone has only a few counts. This sequence joins TRBV11-2 and TRBJ2-4; D unclear. This CDR3 is 16 amino acids long. Germline CDR1 and CDR2: SGHAT and FQNNGV. Trimming took 4 bases from V and 2 from J, leaving 15 bases between them. The CDR3 sequence is CASSSKNSLSKNIQYF. The CDR3 DNA follows: TGTGCCAGCAGCTCAAAGAACAGCCTCTCCAAAAACATTCAGTACTTC.

The chain is built from TRBV4-3 and TRBJ2-3; D call uncertain. The CDR3 extends over 14 amino acids. Deletions cut 0 bases from V and 5 bases from J, with 9 bases between. Germline lookup yields CDR1 LGHNA and CDR2 YSLEER. CDR3 in amino acids: CASSQEIGLDTQYF. DNA of the CDR3: TGCGCCAGCAGCCAAGAGATTGGGCTAGATACGCAGTATTTT.